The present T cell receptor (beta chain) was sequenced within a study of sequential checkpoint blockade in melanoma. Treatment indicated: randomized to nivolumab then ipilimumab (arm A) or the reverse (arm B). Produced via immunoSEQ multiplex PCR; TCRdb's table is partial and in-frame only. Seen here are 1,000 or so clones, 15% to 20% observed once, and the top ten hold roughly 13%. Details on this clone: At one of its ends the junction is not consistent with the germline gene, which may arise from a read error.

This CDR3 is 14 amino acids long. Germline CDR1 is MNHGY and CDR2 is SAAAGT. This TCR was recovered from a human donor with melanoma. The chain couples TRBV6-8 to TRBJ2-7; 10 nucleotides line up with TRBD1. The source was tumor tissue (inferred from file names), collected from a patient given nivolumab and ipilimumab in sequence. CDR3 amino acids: CAISGGTGVNEQYF. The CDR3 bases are TGTGCCATCAGTGGGGGGACAGGGGTCAACGAGCAGTACTTC.